Below, 2 T cell receptor beta chains from the same sample are listed, as sequenced in a study of T cell clonotyping in hematopoietic cell transplantation. As for time point: recipient sample about 28 days before transplant, after cytoreduction. Repertoires were generated with immunoSEQ multiplex PCR, while TCRdb's copy carries only in-frame clones and drops some. The sample has roughly 24,000 clones, 80% to 90% seen once. Sequences were derived from peripheral blood mononuclear cells, sampled before stem cell transplant. These receptors were obtained from a woman in her fifties or sixties with acute myeloid leukemia. Some clones in this sample may be carry-over from other donors' samples.

The chain couples TRBV11-2 to TRBJ1-2, with 7 bases that match TRBD1. This CDR3 has 14 amino acids. V was pared by 8 bases and J by 0 bases, with 6 bases of the junction left unmatched. The germline V gene encodes CDR1 SGHAT and CDR2 FQNNGV. The CDR3 spells CASSRTGANYGYTF. CDR3 nucleotide sequence: TGTGCCAGCTCAAGGACAGGAGCTAACTATGGCTACACCTTC.

The chain combines TRBV9 with TRBJ1-3; D may be TRBD1 (6 bases). The ends were cut back, 0 bases at V and 3 bases at J, with 13 bases in the middle. The CDR3 runs to 16 residues. The germline gives CDR1 SGDLS, CDR2 YYNGEE. The CDR3 DNA sequence: TGTGCCAGCAGCGTAGCCCCGAGCAGGGGTGGAAACACCATATATTTT. Protein product: CASSVAPSRGGNTIYF.